The entry that follows covers one T cell receptor beta chain sequence. The antigen is undetermined. These data belong to a study of shared clonotypes between healthy human individuals. Study-wide context: Researchers drew samples from a couple of women and three men aged 18 to 49.

Findings and caveats of the study: There were few donors, and this limited the genetic and exposure-history diversity represented. Naive CD4 clonotypes were shared across a handful of donors at around 5%.

Germline assignment: CDR1 SGHAT and CDR2 FQNNGV. The J segment lost 7 bases and the V segment lost 5 bases, leaving 7 bases of the junction unmatched. The CDR3 totals 16 residues. CD8 cells classed as naive were CD45RO-negative and positively selected for CCR7, excluding terminally differentiated effector memory CD45RA+ cells. The study drew all its donors from Caucasian adults living in Nashville, Tennessee. Profiling relied on immunoSEQ multiplex PCR, and the TCRdb table lists in-frame clones only, not all of them. This table has around 2.1 million clones, around 93% appearing once. The sequence was collected from a man aged 18 to 30 in good health. Some clones in this sample may be carry-over from other donors' samples. The chain recombines TRBV11-2 with TRBJ2-1; 14 nucleotides align to TRBD2. The material sequenced was naive CD8+ T cells from PBMCs. The CDR3: CASSARLAGGSNEQFF. The CDR3 nucleotides read TGTGCCAGCAGCGCCCGACTAGCGGGAGGGTCTAATGAGCAGTTCTTC.